The 25 T cell receptor beta chains in this list originate from one sample, sequenced in a study of OX40 agonist ivuxolimab in advanced cancers. The table came from immunoSEQ multiplex PCR; TCRdb's copy has only in-frame clones and leaves some out. The repertoire includes 20,000 to 25,000 clones, around nine tenths of them detected once, and 50% to 60% sits in the top ten. The specimen comprised CD4+ or CD8+ T cells sorted from blood, sampled in a trial of the OX40 agonist ivuxolimab. These receptors were taken from an adult with an advanced solid tumor such as melanoma, head and neck, liver or kidney cancer.

The V and J genes are TRBV4-1 and TRBJ2-3; D may be TRBD1 or TRBD2 (5 bases each). This CDR3 comprises 14 residues. V was shortened by 2 bases and J by 11 bases, with 17 bases between the two germline ends. Per germline, CDR1 MGHRA and CDR2 YSYEKL. The CDR3 loop reads CASSQTNSGAGQYF. Written as DNA, the CDR3 is TGCGCCAGCAGCCAAACCAATTCCGGGGCCGGGCAGTATTTT.

The chain links TRBV13 to TRBJ2-1, with 10 bases that match TRBD2. The trim removed 5 bases at V and 6 bases at J, leaving 4 bases unmatched. Germline CDR1 PRHDT, CDR2 FYEKMQ (reference sequence). The length of the CDR3 is 14 residues. The CDR3 DNA reads TGTGCCAGCAGCCAAGGACTAGCGGTCAATGAGCAGTTCTTC. This translates into CASSQGLAVNEQFF.

This chain connects TRBV19 to TRBJ2-7; TRBD2 aligns across 12 bases. V was pared by 5 bases and J by 3 bases, with 5 bases of the junction left unmatched. The CDR3 runs to 15 residues. CDR1 and CDR2 from the germline V gene are LNHDA and SQIVND (reference sequence). CDR3 residues: CASSPGLAGYYEQYF. For the CDR3, the DNA is TGTGCCAGTAGTCCGGGACTAGCGGGCTACTACGAGCAGTACTTC. Variable domain in full (rest from reference TRBV19 and TRBJ2-7): DGGITQSPKYLFRKEGQNVTLSCEQNLNHDAMYWYRQDPGQGLRLIYYSQIVNDFQKGDIAEGYSVSREKKESFPLTVTSAQKNPTAFYLCASSPGLAGYYEQYFGPGTRLTVT.

This sequence joins TRBV6-5 and TRBJ2-2; D gene unclear. With 0 bases removed from V and 6 bases from J, the gap between germline ends came to 5 bases. The CDR3 length is 13 residues. Germline-derived CDR1 and CDR2 are MNHEY and SVGAGI. The CDR3, as DNA: TGTGCCAGCAGTTACTCGAAAGCCGGGGAGCTGTTTTTT. The encoded protein is CASSYSKAGELFF.

This clone was detected once. V and J are TRBV30 and TRBJ2-1; 9 bases match TRBD2. V lost 0 bases, J lost 4 bases, and 4 bases stayed unmatched. This CDR3 region has 15 residues. CDR1 GTSNPN and CDR2 SVGIG come from the germline V gene (reference sequence). The CDR3 spells CAWSVMTSGYNEQFF. The CDR3 DNA is TGTGCCTGGAGTGTAATGACTAGCGGATACAATGAGCAGTTCTTC.

This clone was recorded only once. This chain uses TRBV11-2 with TRBJ2-5; D may correspond to TRBD1 or TRBD2 (5 bases each). Looked up from germline, CDR1 is SGHAT and CDR2 is FQNNGV. This CDR3 contains 13 residues. Between the trimmed V and J ends, which lost 7 bases and 9 bases, there was a span of 18 bases. The chain's CDR3 is CASKQNMGTAQYF. In DNA, the CDR3 is TGTGCCAGCAAACAAAATATGGGGACCGCCCAGTACTTC.

The CDR3 loop reads CAISESGGSTDTQYF. CDR3 coding DNA: TGTGCCATCAGTGAGAGTGGGGGCAGCACAGATACGCAGTATTTT. V is TRBV10-3 and J is TRBJ2-3; a weak D match, TRBD1 (6 bases). Trimming pared 2 bases from V and 0 bases from J, leaving 9 bases between. Looked up from germline, CDR1 is ENHRY and CDR2 is SYGVKD. The CDR3 contains 15 residues.

This chain links TRBV5-1 with TRBJ1-1; no clear D gene. Trimming stripped 0 bases from V and 8 bases from J, with 20 bases between. CDR3 size: 16 residues. Germline V CDR1 and CDR2: SGHRS, YFSETQ. In DNA form, the CDR3 reads TGCGCCAGCAGCTTGGCCGAAACAAGTTTGACGAGAGAAGCTTTCTTT. As protein: CASSLAETSLTREAFF.

The rearrangement joins TRBV19 to TRBJ1-4; D unclear. Germline assignment: CDR1 LNHDA and CDR2 SQIVND (reference sequence). The CDR3 has 12 residues. The germline V and J ends were trimmed by 0 bases and 8 bases, with 4 bases remaining between them. This CDR3 reads CASSIDGEKLFF. CDR3 in DNA: TGTGCCAGTAGTATAGACGGAGAAAAACTGTTTTTT. Together with reference TRBV19 and TRBJ1-4, the CDR3 gives the full variable domain: DGGITQSPKYLFRKEGQNVTLSCEQNLNHDAMYWYRQDPGQGLRLIYYSQIVNDFQKGDIAEGYSVSREKKESFPLTVTSAQKNPTAFYLCASSIDGEKLFFGSGTQLSVL.

This clone was picked up one time. This chain connects TRBV21-1 to TRBJ1-1; the D call of TRBD1 is as the table states it, not checked on the DNA. TRBV21-1 represents a pseudogene. This CDR3 is built from 13 residues. CDR3 DNA sequence: TGTGCCAGCAAGGGAACAGGGAGCACTGAAGCTTTCTTT. This gives the protein CASKGTGSTEAFF.

The V gene is TRBV5-4, the J gene TRBJ2-7, with D unclear. The CDR3 has 13 residues. Trimming stripped 7 bases from V and 1 base from J, with 12 bases between. Germline CDR1 is SGHNT and CDR2 is YYREEE (reference sequence). The CDR3 loop reads CASGGVGSYEQYF. The CDR3 DNA reads TGTGCCAGCGGCGGTGTCGGGTCCTACGAGCAGTACTTC.

For this clone: The identical CDR3 is also encoded by other nucleotide sequences in the sample. The V and J genes are TRBV29-1 and TRBJ2-6; 9 bases match TRBD1. V was clipped by 1 base and J by 0 bases; unmatched bases: 10. The germline gives CDR1 SQVTM, CDR2 ANQGSEA. The CDR3 runs to 19 residues. The CDR3 sequence is CSVEAPGQGRNSGANVLTF. The CDR3 coding sequence is TGCAGCGTTGAAGCCCCGGGACAGGGCCGAAACTCTGGGGCCAACGTCCTGACTTTC.

This sequence joins TRBV29-1 and TRBJ1-2; possible D gene TRBD1, 5 bases. The germline V gene encodes CDR1 SQVTM and CDR2 ANQGSEA. The CDR3 extends over 14 amino acids. The V and J ends lost 0 bases and 1 base respectively, with 9 bases between them. CDR3: CSVEDLGLNYGYTF. The CDR3 DNA follows: TGCAGCGTTGAAGATCTGGGGCTTAACTATGGCTACACCTTC.

The V and J genes are TRBV6-5 and TRBJ1-1, with D unresolved. The V and J ends lost 0 bases and 4 bases respectively, with 9 bases between them. The CDR3 is 14 amino acids. Germline CDR1 MNHEY, CDR2 SVGAGI. The CDR3 sequence is CASSYSIAVTEAFF. The DNA for the CDR3 is TGTGCCAGCAGTTACTCGATAGCAGTCACTGAAGCTTTCTTT.

This rearrangement joins TRBV30 to TRBJ2-4; TRBD1 might be the D (5 bases). CDR3 length: 12 amino acids. Per the germline V gene, CDR1 is GTSNPN and CDR2 is SVGIG (reference sequence). V was pared by 4 bases and J by 1 base, with 5 bases between. The CDR3 DNA is TGTGCCTGGACAGGGGCCAAAAACATTCAGTACTTC. It codes for CAWTGAKNIQYF.

The gene calls are TRBV13 and TRBJ2-7; 10 nucleotides agree with TRBD2. The CDR3 runs 18 residues. V gave up 5 bases and J gave up 0 bases; unmatched junction bases: 13. The V gene's germline CDR1 is PRHDT and CDR2 FYEKMQ (reference sequence). The CDR3 reads CASSITSLAGALSYEQYF. CDR3 in DNA: TGTGCCAGCAGCATAACCTCGCTAGCGGGGGCCCTCTCCTACGAGCAGTACTTC.

The V and J genes are TRBV30 and TRBJ2-5; D may correspond to TRBD1 or TRBD2 (5 bases each). CDR3 length: 12 amino acids. Germline CDR1 reads GTSNPN; CDR2 reads SVGIG (reference sequence). V was shortened by 5 bases and J by 4 bases, with 11 bases between the two germline ends. The CDR3 DNA is TGTGCCTGGGAGAGGGGCCGAGAGACCCAGTACTTC. Translation gives CAWERGRETQYF. The entire variable domain, with the rest obtained from reference TRBV30 and TRBJ2-5, is as follows: SQTIHQWPATLVQPVGSPLSLECTVEGTSNPNLYWYRQAAGRGLQLLFYSVGIGQISSEVPQNLSASRPQDRQFILSSKKLLLSDSGFYLCAWERGRETQYFGPGTRLLVL.

The rearrangement joins TRBV19 to TRBJ1-1; D ambiguous. The CDR3 length is 14 residues. Germline CDR1 is LNHDA and CDR2 is SQIVND (reference sequence). Trimming cost V 10 bases and J 1 base, with 16 bases left between them. The CDR3 nucleotides read TGTGCCACCGCTTGGGGAAATAAGAACACTGAAGCTTTCTTT. It yields the protein CATAWGNKNTEAFF. Looking up the rest from reference TRBV19 and TRBJ1-1 gives the full variable domain: DGGITQSPKYLFRKEGQNVTLSCEQNLNHDAMYWYRQDPGQGLRLIYYSQIVNDFQKGDIAEGYSVSREKKESFPLTVTSAQKNPTAFYLCATAWGNKNTEAFFGQGTRLTVV.

This clone qualifies as medium-sized (0.01 to 0.1%). The chain links TRBV7-9 to TRBJ2-1; D might be TRBD1 or TRBD2, each matching 7 bases. Per germline, CDR1 SEHNR and CDR2 FQNEAQ (reference sequence). This CDR3 is built from 15 residues. V was trimmed by 5 bases and J by 5 bases, leaving 16 bases between them. The CDR3 protein is CASSPPGGGNNEQFF. As DNA, the CDR3 is TGTGCCAGCAGCCCCCCAGGGGGGGGCAACAATGAGCAGTTCTTC.

The genes are TRBV2 and TRBJ2-5, with TRBD1 matching over 10 bases. V lost 3 bases and J lost 5; bases outside the gene matches: 6. Germline V gene sequence: CDR1 SNHLY, CDR2 FYNNEI. The CDR3 is 15 residues long. CDR3 loop: CASSEGQGKRETQYF. The CDR3 DNA sequence: TGTGCCAGCAGTGAGGGACAGGGGAAGAGGGAGACCCAGTACTTC.

V usage is TRBV6-1 and J usage is TRBJ2-2; TRBD1 matches 11 bases. The junction had 3 bases not matched to a gene; V was cut back by 7 bases and J by 5 bases. The V gene's germline CDR1 is MNHNS and CDR2 SASEGT. This CDR3 contains 14 residues. For the CDR3, the DNA is TGTGCCAGCAAGGACAGGGGGCTTACCGGGGAGCTGTTTTTT. It encodes CASKDRGLTGELFF.

The V gene is TRBV11-2, the J gene TRBJ1-2; D uncertain. In germline, CDR1 is SGHAT, CDR2 FQNNGV. The length of the CDR3 is 12 residues. V lost 4 bases and J lost 5, with 8 bases in between. The CDR3 DNA reads as TGTGCCAGCAGCTCCCTCGGATATGGCTACACCTTC. It encodes CASSSLGYGYTF. The whole variable domain, remainder taken from reference TRBV11-2 and TRBJ1-2, is EAGVAQSPRYKIIEKRQSVAFWCNPISGHATLYWYQQILGQGPKLLIQFQNNGVVDDSQLPKDRFSAERLKGVDSTLKIQPAKLEDSAVYLCASSSLGYGYTFGSGTRLTVV.

The chain uses TRBV7-9 and TRBJ2-7; tentatively, D is TRBD1 or TRBD2 (5 bases each). This CDR3 spans 14 amino acids. The V and J ends lost 5 bases and 0 bases respectively, with 11 bases between them. Germline V gives CDR1 SEHNR, CDR2 FQNEAQ (reference sequence). The CDR3 sequence is CASSPGDRSYEQYF. The CDR3 region has the DNA TGTGCCAGCAGCCCCGGGGACCGCTCCTACGAGCAGTACTTC.

The genes are TRBV5-1 and TRBJ2-1; TRBD1 might be the D (5 bases). The germline V gene encodes CDR1 SGHRS and CDR2 YFSETQ. The CDR3 sequence is 16 residues long. Trimming removed 0 bases at V and 0 bases at J, with 10 bases between. This chain's CDR3 is CASSLVLRGSYNEQFF. Written as DNA, the CDR3 is TGCGCCAGCAGCTTGGTTTTAAGGGGCTCCTACAATGAGCAGTTCTTC. The whole variable domain, filled in from reference TRBV5-1 and TRBJ2-1, reads KAGVTQTPRYLIKTRGQQVTLSCSPISGHRSVSWYQQTPGQGLQFLFEYFSETQRNKGNFPGRFSGRQFSNSRSEMNVSTLELGDSALYLCASSLVLRGSYNEQFFGPGTRLTVL.

This clone is termed medium-sized (0.01 to 0.1%). The chain carries TRBV4-1 and TRBJ1-1; D unclear. The CDR3 runs to 14 residues. V was shortened by 1 base and J by 6 bases, with 12 bases between the two germline ends. Per germline, CDR1 MGHRA and CDR2 YSYEKL. The CDR3 is CASSQVEGFAEAFF. The CDR3 nucleotides are TGCGCCAGCAGCCAAGTTGAGGGTTTTGCTGAAGCTTTCTTT.